Listed below are T cell receptor beta chains from one sample, sequenced in a study of T cell responses to AZD1222 COVID-19 vaccine. Profiling relied on immunoSEQ multiplex PCR, and the TCRdb table lists in-frame clones only, not all of them. The table records over 65,000 clones, approximately 82% of them present only once. Sequenced material: peripheral blood, taken on day 0 of AZD1222 vaccination. The receptor source for this set is an adult in good health. The CDR3 runs from the conserved cysteine through the conserved F or W. Each record gives: V gene, D gene, CDR3 length, J gene, clone size, CDR3 DNA, CDR3 protein. The D gene is left open where the match is weak. Only some rows state a clone size, as once, few, many or a class for expanded clones.

TRBV3-1/TRBV3-2,.,15,TRBJ2-2,once,TGTGCCAGCAGCCAAGTCGCGGGCCCGACCGGGGAGCTGTTTTTT,CASSQVAGPTGELFF
TRBV27,.,15,TRBJ1-5,.,TGTGCCAGCAGGGAGAACAGGGATAGCAATCAGCCCCAGCATTTT,CASRENRDSNQPQHF
TRBV7-2,.,14,TRBJ1-2,.,TGTGCCAGCAGCCCCTCGACAGCCTACTATGGCTACACCTTC,CASSPSTAYYGYTF
TRBV11-2,TRBD2,15,TRBJ2-5,.,TGTGCCAGCAGCGGGGGACTAGCGGAGCGGGGGGCCCAGTACTTC,CASSGGLAERGAQYF
TRBV7-9,.,15,TRBJ2-2,few,TGTGCCAGCAGCCCCCTAGCGCTTAACACCGGGGAGCTGTTTTTT,CASSPLALNTGELFF
TRBV3-1/TRBV3-2,.,12,TRBJ2-2,.,TGTGCCAGCAGCCAGAACACCGGGGAGCTGTTTTTT,CASSQNTGELFF
TRBV5-4,.,15,TRBJ1-6,few,TGTGCCAGCAGCTCCGGGACACGGGATAATTCACCCCTCCACTTT,CASSSGTRDNSPLHF
TRBV7-2,.,15,TRBJ2-5,.,TGTGCCAGCAGCTTAGAACAGGGCGGGGGAGAGACCCAGTACTTC,CASSLEQGGGETQYF
TRBV4-2,.,14,TRBJ1-3,.,TGTGCCAGCAGCTTGGACGGTGTCGGAAACACCATATATTTT,CASSLDGVGNTIYF
TRBV19,TRBD1,15,TRBJ1-6,.,TGTGCCAGTAGTCCCCGGACAGGGGGAACTTCACCCCTCCACTTT,CASSPRTGGTSPLHF
TRBV7-2,.,15,TRBJ2-5,.,TGTGCCAGCAGCACACGCCTCGGGGGACAAGAGACCCAGTACTTC,CASSTRLGGQETQYF
TRBV2,TRBD1,14,TRBJ1-5,.,TGTGCCAGCAGTCTGGACAGGGTGGGCCAGCCCCAGCATTTT,CASSLDRVGQPQHF
TRBV10-3,TRBD2,12,TRBJ2-1,.,TGTGCCATCCGGACTAGCGGGAATGAGCAGTTCTTC,CAIRTSGNEQFF
TRBV5-1,TRBD1,14,TRBJ2-5,few,TGCGCCAGCAGCGGACAGGGGGCAGGAGAGACCCAGTACTTC,CASSGQGAGETQYF
TRBV4-1,TRBD1,15,TRBJ1-4,few,TGCGCCAGCAGCCACAGGGACAGGGAGGGGGAAAAACTGTTTTTT,CASSHRDREGEKLFF
TRBV29-1,.,10,TRBJ1-1,.,TGCAGCGTTGTCAACACTGAAGCTTTCTTT,CSVVNTEAFF
TRBV5-1,.,13,TRBJ2-7,few,TGCGCCAGCAGCTTGGGAGGAGACTACGAGCAGTACTTC,CASSLGGDYEQYF
TRBV18,.,14,TRBJ1-5,.,TGTGCCAGCTCACCAGGGACCGGGGTCAGGCCCCAGCATTTT,CASSPGTGVRPQHF
TRBV3-1/TRBV3-2,.,14,TRBJ1-6,.,TGTGCCAGCAGCCCGAACTTTCCTAATTCACCCCTCCACTTT,CASSPNFPNSPLHF
TRBV10-3,TRBD1,13,TRBJ1-4,.,TGTGCCATCGGGACAGGGATTAATGAAAAACTGTTTTTT,CAIGTGINEKLFF
TRBV18,TRBD2,14,TRBJ2-1,few,TGTGCCAGCTCACCGGGACTAGGTAACGATGAGCAGTTCTTC,CASSPGLGNDEQFF
TRBV29-1,.,13,TRBJ1-2,.,TGCAGCGTTGTAGGGACGTTGTCCTATGGCTACACCTTC,CSVVGTLSYGYTF
TRBV13,.,15,TRBJ2-6,once,TGTGCCAGCAGCTTGGGGAGGTCTGGGGCCAACGTCCTGACTTTC,CASSLGRSGANVLTF
TRBV19,TRBD1,13,TRBJ2-7,few,TGTGCCAGTAGTAGGGGACAGGACTACGAGCAGTACTTC,CASSRGQDYEQYF
TRBV12-3/TRBV12-4,.,12,TRBJ1-1,.,TGTGCCAGCAGGCGACAACTCGCTGAAGCTTTCTTT,CASRRQLAEAFF
TRBV9,.,18,TRBJ2-3,.,TGTGCCAGCAGCGGAGTGGGGAATCCCAACTCAAATTCGGATACGCAGTATTTT,CASSGVGNPNSNSDTQYF
TRBV11-2,.,15,TRBJ2-1,.,TGTGCCAGCAGCTTAGAGGCGGGGATTTGGGATGAGCAGTTCTTC,CASSLEAGIWDEQFF
TRBV6-1,TRBD1,16,TRBJ1-2,.,TGTGCCAGCAGGGAAACGGGACAGGTCCGTGATTATGGCTACACCTTC,CASRETGQVRDYGYTF
TRBV28,.,16,TRBJ2-7,.,TGTGCCAGCAGTTGGAAAATCGGGCTAGCGAGAGGCGAGCAGTACTTC,CASSWKIGLARGEQYF
TRBV12-3/TRBV12-4,.,13,TRBJ2-2,.,TGTGCCACCCGGGGCCGGAACACCGGGGAGCTGTTTTTT,CATRGRNTGELFF
TRBV5-4,TRBD1,14,TRBJ2-3,once,TGTGCCAGCAGCTTGGGGACAGGGAGGGATACGCAGTATTTT,CASSLGTGRDTQYF
TRBV2,.,15,TRBJ2-2,.,TGTGCCAGCAGTGATAGCCAGGGCCGGACCGGGGAGCTGTTTTTT,CASSDSQGRTGELFF
TRBV7-2,.,13,TRBJ1-2,.,TGTGCCAGCAGCTCCCAGGTTAATTATGGCTACACCTTC,CASSSQVNYGYTF
TRBV19,.,13,TRBJ2-1,.,TGTGCCAGCGGCATGAGCTCCTACAATGAGCAGTTCTTC,CASGMSSYNEQFF
TRBV29-1,TRBD2,14,TRBJ2-1,.,TGCAGCGTCAGTGGCGGGAGGGCCCTCAATGAGCAGTTCTTC,CSVSGGRALNEQFF
TRBV12-3/TRBV12-4,.,12,TRBJ1-3,.,TGTGCCAGCAGTTTAAAGGGAAACACCATATATTTT,CASSLKGNTIYF
TRBV6-5,TRBD2,14,TRBJ2-7,.,TGTGCCAGCAGCCAAGGGGGACTAGTCGGCGAGCAGTACTTC,CASSQGGLVGEQYF
TRBV29-1,TRBD2,12,TRBJ2-2,.,TGCACCGCCGGGGGGGTACTCGGGGAGCTGTTTTTT,CTAGGVLGELFF
TRBV2,.,15,TRBJ2-7,few,TGTGCCAGCATCCCCAGGGTTCTGGCTACCTACGAGCAGTACTTC,CASIPRVLATYEQYF
TRBV2,TRBD1,14,TRBJ1-2,.,TGTGCCAGCAGTAGGACAGGGAGGGGCTATGGCTACACCTTC,CASSRTGRGYGYTF
TRBV19,.,13,TRBJ1-1,.,TGTGCCAGTAGTACGGACAGATACACTGAAGCTTTCTTT,CASSTDRYTEAFF
TRBV27,TRBD1,15,TRBJ1-1,.,TGTGCCAGCAGTTCAGGACAGGGGGCGTTTACTGAAGCTTTCTTT,CASSSGQGAFTEAFF
TRBV7-9,.,13,TRBJ1-1,.,TGTGCCAGCAGCTTTGTGGGGAACACTGAAGCTTTCTTT,CASSFVGNTEAFF
TRBV19,.,16,TRBJ2-6,.,TGTGCCAGTAGTATAGAAAGGGCGTACGGGGCCAACGTCCTGACTTTC,CASSIERAYGANVLTF
TRBV29-1,TRBD1,13,TRBJ2-3,.,TGCAGCGCCAGGACAGGGAGCACAGATACGCAGTATTTT,CSARTGSTDTQYF
TRBV5-4,.,13,TRBJ2-1,.,TGTGCCAGCAGCTTGGACAGTTTCAATGAGCAGTTCTTC,CASSLDSFNEQFF
TRBV18,.,15,TRBJ2-7,.,TGTGCCAGCTCATCCCTCGGTGTGGGCCTTTACGAGCAGTACTTC,CASSSLGVGLYEQYF
TRBV15,.,12,TRBJ1-1,.,TGTGCCACCAGCAGACAAAGGGAAGGTGCTTTCTTT,CATSRQREGAFF
TRBV27,.,14,TRBJ2-3,.,TGTGCCAGCAGCCCTTTGATAGGGTCGAGTACGCAGTATTTT,CASSPLIGSSTQYF
TRBV28,TRBD2,18,TRBJ2-3,.,TGTGCCAGCGGGGGATACCCGGGACTAGCGGGACAAACAGATACGCAGTATTTT,CASGGYPGLAGQTDTQYF
TRBV21-1,.,13,TRBJ2-2,.,TGTGCCAGCAGCAAGGGACTTACCGGGGAGCTGTTTTTT,CASSKGLTGELFF
TRBV18,.,15,TRBJ1-1,.,TGTGCCAGCTCACCAGGTTCAGGGGCGAACACTGAAGCTTTCTTT,CASSPGSGANTEAFF
TRBV29-1,.,17,TRBJ1-2,.,TGCAGCGTTGAAGGGGAGGTAGTGCTTGGGTTACGGGGTGTTTACACCTTC,CSVEGEVVLGLRGVYTF
TRBV3-1/TRBV3-2,.,16,TRBJ1-6,few,TGTGCCAGCAGCCAGATAAGTAGCTCCTATAATTCACCCCTCCACTTT,CASSQISSSYNSPLHF
TRBV30,.,12,TRBJ1-1,few,TGTGCCTGGGACCCCGTGGGAGTGAGAGCTTTCTTT,CAWDPVGVRAFF
TRBV5-1,.,12,TRBJ1-1,.,TGCGCCAGCAGCTTCGCAGGGGCTGAAGCTTTCTTT,CASSFAGAEAFF